Listed here is a single T cell receptor (beta chain). The data derive from a study of shared T cell receptors in the human thymus. Data came from immunoSEQ multiplex PCR; TCRdb stores just in-frame clones and leaves some out. This sample has some 700,000 clones; approximately 85% occur once, and the top ten carry roughly 0.01%. V was pared by 2 bases and J by 8 bases, with 11 bases between. Germline V gene lookup returns CDR1 SGDLS and CDR2 YYNGEE. CDR3 length: 13 residues. The sample also formed part of further work on human thymus T cells. That report adds: Thymus was obtained from resections taken during corrective heart surgery. Both thymic and peripheral blood repertoires showed apparently biased V and J usage. Related research found strongly overlapping thymic repertoires in unrelated individuals.

The sample was thymocytes. The genes are TRBV9 and TRBJ2-1; D call uncertain. The receptor comes from a girl less than two years old with a congenital heart defect. CDR3 loop: CASSVYPGDEQFF. The CDR3 nucleotides are TGTGCCAGCAGCGTTTATCCCGGTGATGAGCAGTTCTTC.